This TCR beta chain comes out of a study of long-term antiretroviral therapy in people with HIV. General study points: No data were available on ART adherence, viral resistance or therapy changes. Repertoires in HIV (unlike those of controls) had narrower CDR3 length ranges.

CDR1 and CDR2 from the germline V gene are LGHNA and YNFKEQ. Trimming removed 2 bases from V and 7 bases from J; junction bases left unmatched: 3. This CDR3 comprises 15 residues. As to this clone: Its antigen is still unknown.

With survey level as its setting, the immunoSEQ assay was v3.0. It was 40,000-50,000 T-cell genomes per sample that sequencing targeted. Sequenced by immunoSEQ multiplex PCR; TCRdb stores in-frame clones only, minus some. The sample consists of tens of thousands of clones, 75% to 90% of them appearing once. The chain recombines TRBV4-2 with TRBJ2-4, with 12 bases fitting TRBD1. Sequencing was performed on unsorted PBMCs, taken approximately 5 years before starting antiretroviral therapy. The TCR was taken from a man between 50 and 59 years old with HIV. The CDR3 loop reads CASSQRDRGRNIQYF. The CDR3 nucleotides read TGTGCCAGCAGCCAAAGGGACAGGGGGCGTAACATTCAGTACTTC.